This T cell receptor beta chain is from a study of blood T cells in healthy people across ages. The CDR3 is 13 residues long. Germline V lookup: CDR1 KGHDR, CDR2 SFDVKD. V dropped 5 bases and J dropped 6 bases, with 12 bases sitting between them. As to this clonotype: Its cognate antigen is unknown.

Using a J-beta primer mix together with a sample-barcoded 5' primer, a second PCR was run for about 7 to 12 cycles. MiXCR, applied by TCRdb to the 5' RACE reads, yields one record per CDR3 protein. The sample has about 1 million distinct CDR3 sequences, more than 40% seen once. Study-level results: Any conclusive comparison of naive versus antigen-experienced cells was prevented by using unsorted PBMCs.

V is TRBV24-1 and J is TRBJ1-2; D unclear. Sequencing was carried out using blood. The TCR comes from a woman aged 55-70 years in good health. CDR3 bases: TGTGCCACCAGTGTAGTGGGATTCGATGGCTACACCTTC. Translated: CATSVVGFDGYTF.